Sequencing of this TCR beta chain was carried out in a study of shared clonotypes between healthy human individuals. Regarding the study as a whole: With few donors, the genetic and exposure-history diversity represented was limited.

CD8 cells classed as naive were CD45RO-negative and positively selected for CCR7, excluding terminally differentiated effector memory CD45RA+ cells. Healthy adults negative for HIV, lacking recent acute infections or vaccinations, served as donors. Each donor was a Caucasian adult residing in Nashville, Tennessee. In the study's own analysis: ImmunoSEQ junction-only sequences lacked quality scores, so their filtering differed. The assay was immunoSEQ multiplex PCR, and TCRdb's table has in-frame clones only and misses some. V and J calls and clone size come straight from that table; D and trimming were deduced from the DNA. The sample includes around 2,100,000 clones, approximately 95% of them seen just once. A word on this clone: The antigen is unknown.

The ends were cut back, 0 bases at V and 1 base at J, with 9 bases in the middle. The CDR3 is 15 residues long. CDR1 and CDR2 (germline): MGHRA, YSYEKL. Sequenced material: naive CD8+ T cells sorted from blood. The chain combines TRBV4-1 with TRBJ1-2; no reliable D call. The sequence was obtained from a man aged 18 to 29 in good health. The chain's CDR3 is CASSQEAQLNYGYTF. CDR3 in DNA: TGCGCCAGCAGCCAAGAGGCACAGCTTAACTATGGCTACACCTTC.